These 24 T cell receptor beta chains came from one sample sequenced in a study of radiotherapy plus CTLA-4 blockade in lung cancer (dated by TCRdb to 2016 to 2018). Library preparation employed the immunoSEQ multiplex PCR assay. TCRdb re-hosts the immuneACCESS table, in-frame sequences only. Its copies lack some clones; in the studies checked, an unresolved V gene accounts for under half of them, and the cause for the rest is not known. The sample contains under 50,000 clones, just over 85% of them found a single time. The ten top clones hold less than 25% of the sample. The material was peripheral blood, obtained from a patient treated with radiotherapy plus ipilimumab. These TCRs come from a human donor with non-small cell lung cancer whose response to radiotherapy plus ipilimumab could not be evaluated.

The count of this clone is one. The J gene is TRBJ2-7, the V gene TRBV5-6; D is possibly TRBD2 (6 bases). The CDR3 is 18 amino acids. Germline V lookup: CDR1 SGHDT, CDR2 YYEEEE. V was trimmed by 3 bases and J by 4 bases, leaving 26 bases between them. CDR3 sequence: CASSSRRRELVGTYEQYF. CDR3 DNA: TGTGCCAGCAGCTCTCGCAGGAGGGAATTGGTGGGTACTTACGAGCAGTACTTC.

This chain connects TRBV10-3 to TRBJ2-3, with TRBD2 matching over 12 bases. Per the germline V gene, CDR1 is ENHRY and CDR2 is SYGVKD. This CDR3 has 15 residues. V shed 5 bases, J shed 2 bases, and the junction held 2 bases outside the gene matches. CDR3 residues: CAISPSGGDTDTQYF. In DNA form, the CDR3 reads TGTGCCATCAGTCCTAGCGGGGGGGACACAGATACGCAGTATTTT.

A single count supports this clone. The chain uses TRBV28 and TRBJ1-1, with D unclear. Germline V gene sequence: CDR1 MDHEN, CDR2 SYDVKM. V was clipped by 7 bases and J by 2 bases, with 11 bases between them. The CDR3 runs to 13 residues. CDR3 in amino acids: CASKPGSNTEAFF. The CDR3 nucleotides read TGTGCCAGCAAGCCTGGGAGTAACACTGAAGCTTTCTTT.

As to this clone: The junction and the germline gene differ at one end; a read error may be behind it. The rearrangement links TRBV7-7 to TRBJ2-3, with D tentatively TRBD1 (5 bases). Germline V gene data show CDR1 as SSHAT and CDR2 as FNYEAQ (reference sequence). The CDR3 has 15 residues. CDR3 DNA sequence: TGTGCTAGCAGCCTGACAGACTCTAGCACAGATACGCAGTATTTT. Protein: CASSLTDSSTDTQYF.

This clone occurred once. The V and J genes are TRBV7-2 and TRBJ2-1; 16 positions agree with TRBD2. Germline V gene data show CDR1 as SGHTA and CDR2 as FQGNSA. The V gene end was trimmed by 5 bases and the J gene end by 9 bases; junction bases not matched to a gene: 4. This CDR3 spans 15 amino acids. The CDR3 DNA reads TGTGCCAGCAGCCCGGGACTAGCGGGGGGGGGTGAGCAGTTCTTC. This gives the protein CASSPGLAGGGEQFF.

V is TRBV6-5 and J is TRBJ2-7, with 9 bases aligning to TRBD1. Germline lookup yields CDR1 MNHEY and CDR2 SVGAGI. V dropped 5 bases and J dropped 2; count of bases not matched to a gene: 1. The CDR3 runs 13 residues. As DNA, the CDR3 is TGTGCCAGCAGTGGACAGGGGCCCTACGAGCAGTACTTC. Translated: CASSGQGPYEQYF.

J is TRBJ2-7 and V is TRBV21-1; the table gives TRBD1 as D, unverified against the DNA. TRBV21-1 is an annotated pseudogene. The CDR3 consists of 15 residues. The CDR3: CASSKEGAEGYEQYF. The CDR3, as DNA: TGTGCCAGCAGCAAAGAGGGGGCAGAGGGCTACGAGCAGTACTTC.

The V call is TRBV7-9, the J call TRBJ1-1, with D possibly matching TRBD1 (6 bases). V gave up 8 bases and J gave up 2 bases, with 18 bases separating them. Germline CDR1 SEHNR, CDR2 FQNEAQ (reference sequence). This CDR3 has 15 residues. In DNA, the CDR3 is TGTGCCAGCGCGGCACAGGGCCTCGCCAACACTGAAGCTTTCTTT. Translation: CASAAQGLANTEAFF.

This clone showed up just once. V usage is TRBV7-2 and J usage is TRBJ1-2; the D gene is possibly TRBD1 (5 bases). The CDR3 runs to 14 residues. Trimming cost V 5 bases and J 5 bases, with 15 bases left between them. Germline V gene sequence: CDR1 SGHTA, CDR2 FQGNSA. CDR3 region: CASSPVQGNYGYTF. The CDR3 DNA is TGTGCCAGCAGCCCAGTCCAGGGTAATTATGGCTACACCTTC.

The J gene is TRBJ1-5, the V gene TRBV7-8, with 9 bases lining up with TRBD1. J gave up 12 bases and V 5 bases, and 14 bases lay outside the gene matches. CDR3 size: 15 residues. Germline V gives CDR1 SGHVS, CDR2 FQNEAQ. CDR3 loop: CASSLTVPGQGDQHF. In DNA form, the CDR3 reads TGTGCCAGCAGCCTTACAGTCCCGGGACAGGGTGACCAGCATTTT.

The chain carries TRBV28 and TRBJ1-3; tentatively, D is TRBD1 (5 bases). The ends were cut back, 7 bases at V and 4 bases at J, with 17 bases in the middle. The CDR3 totals 15 residues. The germline V gene encodes CDR1 MDHEN and CDR2 SYDVKM. The CDR3 protein is CASIAWGVGGNTIYF. As DNA, the CDR3 is TGTGCCAGCATTGCGTGGGGGGTAGGAGGAAACACCATATATTTT.

The chain has TRBV15 and TRBJ2-5, with D perhaps TRBD2 (5 bases). This CDR3 spans 14 amino acids. V shed 0 bases and J shed 2 bases, with 7 bases lying between them. Germline CDR1 reads LNHNV; CDR2 reads YYDKDF (reference sequence). In nucleotides, the CDR3 is TGTGCCACCAGCAGAGATCGCGGGCAAGAGACCCAGTACTTC. The encoded protein is CATSRDRGQETQYF.

This chain joins TRBV27 and TRBJ2-5; TRBD1 is a possible D gene (5 bases). CDR1 is MNHEY and CDR2 is SMNVEV in the germline V gene (reference sequence). V lost 5 bases and J 5 bases, leaving 12 bases between the germline ends. The CDR3 contains 13 residues. The DNA of the CDR3 is TGTGCCAGCAGTCAAGGGGTACGGGAGACCCAGTACTTC. Residues: CASSQGVRETQYF.

The chain combines TRBV11-2 with TRBJ2-1; 13 bases are shared with TRBD2. CDR3 length: 17 residues. Germline V gives CDR1 SGHAT, CDR2 FQNNGV. The V segment lost 5 bases and the J segment 2 bases; nucleotides outside the gene matches: 6. The CDR3 nucleotides are TGTGCCAGCAGCGGCGGGACTAGCGGGGCTACCTACAATGAGCAGTTCTTC. Protein product: CASSGGTSGATYNEQFF.

The chain links TRBV25-1 to TRBJ2-3; D may be TRBD2 (5 bases). V was cut by 6 bases and J by 1 base, with 8 bases left in between. The germline gives CDR1 MGHDK, CDR2 SYGVNS. The CDR3 has 13 amino acids. Here the CDR3 DNA reads TGTGCCAGCAGGGAGGTTGGCACAGATACGCAGTATTTT. Translated, it gives CASREVGTDTQYF.

V usage is TRBV19 and J usage is TRBJ2-3; 7 positions agree with TRBD1. The CDR3 consists of 15 residues. Germline V CDR1 and CDR2: LNHDA, SQIVND (reference sequence). The V and J ends lost 6 bases and 5 bases, in that order; junction bases with no gene match: 11. The CDR3 sequence: CASRSDRETRDTQYF. The DNA for the CDR3 is TGTGCCAGTAGGTCAGACAGGGAAACCAGAGATACGCAGTATTTT.

This clone has a handful of counts. The genes are TRBV5-6 and TRBJ1-2; tentatively, D is TRBD1 (6 bases). From germline, CDR1 is SGHDT and CDR2 YYEEEE. The CDR3 is 15 amino acids. Deletions cut 2 bases from V and 3 bases from J, with 14 bases between. Here the CDR3 DNA reads TGTGCCAGCAGCTTATTGGCGGGGGCGGACTATGGCTACACCTTC. Protein: CASSLLAGADYGYTF. Full variable domain (missing parts from reference TRBV5-6 and TRBJ1-2): DAGVTQSPTHLIKTRGQQVTLRCSPKSGHDTVSWYQQALGQGPQFIFQYYEEEERQRGNFPDRFSGHQFPNYSSELNVNALLLGDSALYLCASSLLAGADYGYTFGSGTRLTVV.

The gene calls are TRBV5-6 and TRBJ2-3; TRBD2 agrees at 12 bases. Germline CDR1 is SGHDT and CDR2 is YYEEEE. V shed 4 bases and J 5 bases; nucleotides not matched to a gene: 5. This CDR3 is 15 amino acids long. This chain's CDR3 is CASSHRLAGEDTQYF. In nucleotides, the CDR3 is TGTGCCAGCAGCCATAGACTAGCGGGAGAAGATACGCAGTATTTT.

This rearrangement joins TRBV6-4 to TRBJ2-3; 8 bases line up with TRBD2. The CDR3 spans 14 residues. In germline, CDR1 is MRHNA, CDR2 SNTAGT. J lost 5 bases, V lost 6 bases, and 7 bases had no gene match. CDR3 loop: CASSGTSQGDTQYF. The CDR3 DNA sequence: TGTGCCAGCAGCGGGACTAGTCAGGGAGATACGCAGTATTTT.

This sequence joins TRBV4-1 and TRBJ1-2; TRBD1 might be the D (5 bases). Germline V gives CDR1 MGHRA, CDR2 YSYEKL. The CDR3 loop spans 14 amino acids. V shed 7 bases and J shed 3 bases, with 15 bases lying between them. CDR3 in amino acids: CASTPRGGDYGYTF. The CDR3 DNA is TGCGCCAGCACCCCCCGCGGGGGGGACTATGGCTACACCTTC.

This chain joins TRBV6-5 and TRBJ2-1, with 11 positions matching TRBD1. V trimming: 7 bases; J trimming: 9 bases; junction bases outside the gene matches: 11. The CDR3 spans 15 residues. Germline V gene sequence: CDR1 MNHEY, CDR2 SVGAGI. DNA for the CDR3: TGTGCCAGCAAGGAAGACCGGACAGGGGGCATTGAGCAGTTCTTC. It yields the protein CASKEDRTGGIEQFF.

The chain employs TRBV10-3 and TRBJ2-5; 7 bases fit TRBD1. Per the germline V gene, CDR1 is ENHRY and CDR2 is SYGVKD. The CDR3 extends over 12 amino acids. V gave up 9 bases and J gave up 5 bases; unmatched junction bases: 6. The CDR3 region has the DNA TGTGCCATAAGGGGGCCGGACGAGACCCAGTACTTC. It codes for CAIRGPDETQYF.

The rearrangement links TRBV28 to TRBJ1-4, with D hard to call. Looked up from germline, CDR1 is MDHEN and CDR2 is SYDVKM. Trimming pared 6 bases from V and 3 bases from J, leaving 11 bases between. This CDR3 contains 14 residues. CDR3 loop: CASRSGGSNEKLFF. The DNA for the CDR3 is TGTGCCAGCAGGTCGGGTGGGTCTAATGAAAAACTGTTTTTT.

V is TRBV27 and J is TRBJ1-6; D gene uncertain. V lost 0 bases and J 5 bases, leaving 17 bases between the germline ends. The CDR3 runs 18 residues. Germline V CDR1 and CDR2: MNHEY, SMNVEV (reference sequence). The CDR3 protein is CASSLSRGPASNNSPLHF. Written as DNA, the CDR3 is TGTGCCAGCAGTTTATCTCGTGGGCCGGCTTCCAATAATTCACCCCTCCACTTT.